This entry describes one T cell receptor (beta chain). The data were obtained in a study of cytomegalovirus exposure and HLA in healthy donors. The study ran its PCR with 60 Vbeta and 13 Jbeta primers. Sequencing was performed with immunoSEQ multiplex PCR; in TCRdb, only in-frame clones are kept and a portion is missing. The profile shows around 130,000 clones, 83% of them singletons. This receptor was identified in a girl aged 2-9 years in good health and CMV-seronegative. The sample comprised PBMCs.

CDR3 nucleotides: TGCGCCAGCAGCCACGAGACTAGCGGGGGCTACGAGCAGTACTTC. Its protein product is CASSHETSGGYEQYF. The chain employs TRBV4-1 and TRBJ2-7; 12 nucleotides line up with TRBD2. The ends lost 3 bases at V and 3 bases at J; junction bases unmatched: 3. The CDR3 has 15 residues. Per the germline V gene, CDR1 is MGHRA and CDR2 is YSYEKL.